This T cell receptor beta chain derives from a study of patients and donors after allogeneic stem cell transplantation. TCRdb recomputed calls from the RT-PCR reads with MiXCR, one row per CDR3 protein. The sample yields 400,000 to 500,000 distinct CDR3 sequences, roughly 17% seen once. Germline values: CDR1 MNHNS, CDR2 SASEGT. The CDR3 sequence is 15 residues long. Trimming removed 6 bases from V and 4 bases from J, with 15 bases in between. The sequence was collected from a human donor who was either an allogeneic HSCT recipient or a stem cell or donor lymphocyte infusion donor (not recorded which). It is not recorded whose cells these are; they may come from a transplant donor. Sequencing input: blood, either unsorted or a sorted T cell fraction (not recorded which). The V gene is TRBV6-1, the J gene TRBJ2-2; a possible D gene is TRBD2 (7 bases). For the CDR3, the DNA is TGTGCCAGCAGGACTCGGGGGGCGGTCACCGGGGAGCTGTTTTTT. Encoded protein: CASRTRGAVTGELFF.